What follows describes a single T cell receptor (beta chain). Profiled with immunoSEQ multiplex PCR; TCRdb holds only in-frame clones, not every one. The data hold approximately 70,000 clones, with about 88% observed a single time. This sample stems from a study of PD-L1 blockade in urothelial cancer. Turning to the study itself: Of roughly 30 patients, twenty-five were males with bladder-origin urothelial cancer.

Looked up from germline, CDR1 is LNHDA and CDR2 is SQIVND (reference sequence). The CDR3 runs 15 residues. With 5 bases clipped from V and 4 bases from J, the junction kept 4 bases outside the gene matches. V is TRBV19 and J is TRBJ1-5; 11 bases fit TRBD1. This clonotype was sampled from a man between 60 and 75 years old with urothelial cancer. The source was PBMCs, collected around atezolizumab (anti-PD-L1) treatment. The CDR3 DNA sequence: TGTGCCAGTAGTGGGGGGACAGGGGGAAATCAGCCCCAGCATTTT. It encodes CASSGGTGGNQPQHF.